The clone carrying this T cell receptor (beta chain) has a count of ten or more. These data originate in a study of regulatory T cells in long-lasting Graves disease. Germline-derived CDR1 and CDR2 are SGHVS and FQNEAQ. The CDR3 is 14 residues long. Trimming cost V 2 bases and J 4 bases, with 9 bases left between them. Time point given: newly diagnosed GD, antithyroid drugs for less than 3 months. The authors made the TCR library using RNA they extracted from PBMCs. It was by American Thyroid Association guidelines that Graves' disease was diagnosed. Through Arm-PCR of CDR3 regions and iRepertoire HTBI primers, TCR beta libraries were built. TCRdb passed the multiplex PCR reads through MiXCR, listing each CDR3 protein once. The sample shows some 340,000 distinct CDR3 sequences, about 10% of them seen only once. The same sample was also studied in work on T cells in Graves' hyperthyroidism and ophthalmopathy. That investigation notes: A median around 6.8 months before onset, the model predicted ophthalmopathy.

V and J are TRBV7-8 and TRBJ2-1; tentatively, D is TRBD1 (6 bases). The source of this sequence is a woman between 18 and 30 years old with Graves disease. The specimen comprised peripheral blood mononuclear cells (PBMCs), sampled at new diagnosis, from a patient treated with antithyroid drugs. In nucleotides, the CDR3 is TGTGCCAGCAGCTTAAGACAGGTATACAATGAGCAGTTCTTC. Translated: CASSLRQVYNEQFF.